The rows below give T cell receptor beta chains drawn from one sample of a study of shared clonotypes between healthy human individuals. Some clones are missing from TCRdb's copy, which holds only in-frame ones; the method was immunoSEQ multiplex PCR. The sample holds millions of clones; roughly 95% are singletons and the top ten take 0.9% to 1.4%. Specimen: naive CD8+ T cells sorted from blood. The origin of the receptors is a man younger than 35 in good health. Each CDR3 is given with its conserved first and last residue. The order of the fields is J gene, V gene, clone size, D gene, CDR3 length, CDR3 protein, CDR3 DNA. D genes are given only for firm matches. Rows give clone size only sometimes, using once, few, many, or a class for an expanded clone.

j_gene: TRBJ2-7
v_gene: TRBV11-2
abundance: .
d_gene: TRBD1
len: 13
CDR3aa: CASSFGQDYEQYF
CDR3nt: TGTGCCAGCAGCTTTGGACAGGACTACGAGCAGTACTTC

j_gene: TRBJ2-7
v_gene: TRBV7-2
abundance: .
d_gene: TRBD2
len: 14
CDR3aa: CASSLSSGAYEQYF
CDR3nt: TGTGCCAGCAGCTTAAGTAGCGGGGCCTACGAGCAGTACTTC

j_gene: TRBJ2-1
v_gene: TRBV28
abundance: .
d_gene: .
len: 13
CDR3aa: CASSLAGDNEQFF
CDR3nt: TGTGCCAGCAGTTTAGCTGGGGACAATGAGCAGTTCTTC

j_gene: TRBJ1-1
v_gene: TRBV30
abundance: once
d_gene: .
len: 14
CDR3aa: CAWSLQALNTEAFF
CDR3nt: TGTGCCTGGAGTCTCCAGGCACTTAACACTGAAGCTTTCTTT

j_gene: TRBJ2-1
v_gene: TRBV11-2
abundance: .
d_gene: .
len: 19
CDR3aa: CASRWGAGFDPTVNNEQFF
CDR3nt: TGTGCCAGCAGGTGGGGTGCGGGTTTCGACCCAACCGTCAACAATGAGCAGTTCTTC

j_gene: TRBJ1-1
v_gene: TRBV27
abundance: .
d_gene: TRBD1
len: 12
CDR3aa: CASSPGTVEAFF
CDR3nt: TGTGCCAGCAGTCCCGGGACAGTTGAAGCTTTCTTT

j_gene: TRBJ1-5
v_gene: TRBV5-6
abundance: .
d_gene: .
len: 15
CDR3aa: CASSSIQAGHQPQHF
CDR3nt: TGTGCCAGCAGCTCCATACAGGCAGGCCATCAGCCCCAGCATTTT

j_gene: TRBJ2-7
v_gene: TRBV5-4
abundance: .
d_gene: .
len: 13
CDR3aa: CASSLEGSYEQYF
CDR3nt: TGTGCCAGCAGCTTAGAGGGTTCCTACGAGCAGTACTTC

j_gene: TRBJ2-3
v_gene: TRBV7-2
abundance: .
d_gene: TRBD2
len: 15
CDR3aa: CASSLVGGWSDTQYF
CDR3nt: TGTGCCAGCAGCTTAGTCGGGGGGTGGTCAGATACGCAGTATTTT

j_gene: TRBJ1-6
v_gene: TRBV27
abundance: .
d_gene: .
len: 13
CDR3aa: CASSYGGNSPLHF
CDR3nt: TGTGCCAGCAGTTATGGGGGGAATTCACCCCTCCACTTT

j_gene: TRBJ2-7
v_gene: TRBV5-6
abundance: .
d_gene: .
len: 14
CDR3aa: CASSFNPEGYEQYF
CDR3nt: TGTGCCAGCAGCTTCAATCCTGAGGGCTACGAGCAGTACTTC